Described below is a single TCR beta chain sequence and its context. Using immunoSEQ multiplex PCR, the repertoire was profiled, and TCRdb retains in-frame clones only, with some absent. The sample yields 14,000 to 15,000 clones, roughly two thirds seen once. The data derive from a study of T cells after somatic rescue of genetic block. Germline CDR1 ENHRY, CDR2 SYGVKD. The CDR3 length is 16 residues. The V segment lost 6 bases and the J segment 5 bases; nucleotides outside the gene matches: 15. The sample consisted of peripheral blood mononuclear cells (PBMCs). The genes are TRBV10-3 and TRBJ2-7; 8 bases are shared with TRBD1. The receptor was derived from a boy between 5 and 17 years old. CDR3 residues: CAISPLQTGVGDEQYF. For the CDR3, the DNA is TGTGCCATCAGCCCACTCCAGACAGGGGTGGGGGACGAGCAGTACTTC.